Each of the 28 T cell receptor beta chains below was sequenced from the same sample in a study of cytomegalovirus exposure and HLA in healthy donors. PCR primers comprised 60 Vbeta and 13 Jbeta primers. Here immunoSEQ multiplex PCR was the method, and the copy in TCRdb shows in-frame clones only, minus some. The sample lists some 98,000 clones, 70% to 80% occurring once. Sequencing was carried out using PBMCs. These receptors all stem from a female donor in good health and CMV-seronegative.

J is TRBJ2-7 and V is TRBV9; D may be TRBD2 (5 bases). There are 15 residues in the CDR3. Germline loops: CDR1 SGDLS, CDR2 YYNGEE. V was pared by 4 bases and J by 6 bases, with 20 bases between. The CDR3 DNA follows: TGTGCCAGCAGCCCCCATGAGGGAGCGACTTCCGAGCAGTACTTC. Its protein product is CASSPHEGATSEQYF. Full variable domain (missing parts from reference TRBV9 and TRBJ2-7): DSGVTQTPKHLITATGQRVTLRCSPRSGDLSVYWYQQSLDQGLQFLIQYYNGEERAKGNILERFSAQQFPDLHSELNLSSLELGDSALYFCASSPHEGATSEQYFGPGTRLTVT.

This chain connects TRBV6-1 to TRBJ2-5; no definite D call. The J call may be mistaken, given a closer DNA end match to TRBJ2-7. The CDR3 totals 11 residues. Per the germline V gene, CDR1 is MNHNS and CDR2 is SASEGT. CDR3 residues: CASSATYEQYF. The DNA of the CDR3 is TGTGCCAGCAGTGCAACCTACGAGCAGTACTTC.

V gene TRBV7-2 combines with J gene TRBJ1-2; perhaps TRBD1 as D (6 bases). Per the germline V gene, CDR1 is SGHTA and CDR2 is FQGNSA. This CDR3 contains 11 residues. V was cut by 5 bases and J by 8 bases, with 9 bases left in between. CDR3 coding DNA: TGTGCCAGCAGCCGAGACAGGGGCTACACCTTC. It is translated as CASSRDRGYTF. Complete variable domain (other parts from reference TRBV7-2 and TRBJ1-2): GAGVSQSPSNKVTEKGKDVELRCDPISGHTALYWYRQSLGQGLEFLIYFQGNSAPDKSGLPSDRFSAERTGGSVSTLTIQRTQQEDSAVYLCASSRDRGYTFGSGTRLTVV.

V is TRBV7-2 and J is TRBJ2-1; TRBD2 matches at 8 bases. This CDR3 contains 17 residues. Germline trimming cut 5 bases from V and 6 bases from J; bases unmatched to any gene: 15. Germline V gene sequence: CDR1 SGHTA, CDR2 FQGNSA. CDR3 residues: CASSRGGGNPRGNEQFF. The CDR3 region has the DNA TGTGCCAGCAGCCGGGGGGGCGGGAACCCTAGGGGCAATGAGCAGTTCTTC. Full variable domain (rest looked up from reference TRBV7-2 and TRBJ2-1): GAGVSQSPSNKVTEKGKDVELRCDPISGHTALYWYRQSLGQGLEFLIYFQGNSAPDKSGLPSDRFSAERTGGSVSTLTIQRTQQEDSAVYLCASSRGGGNPRGNEQFFGPGTRLTVL.

This rearrangement joins TRBV2 to TRBJ1-5, with D perhaps matching TRBD1 (6 bases). The CDR3 spans 14 residues. The V and J ends lost 5 bases and 4 bases respectively, with 12 bases between them. The germline gives CDR1 SNHLY, CDR2 FYNNEI. CDR3 sequence (DNA): TGTGCCAGCAGTATGCAGGGGCGAAATCAGCCCCAGCATTTT. Amino acid sequence: CASSMQGRNQPQHF.

This chain joins TRBV9 and TRBJ2-5; 11 bases are a match to TRBD2. The V gene's germline CDR1 is SGDLS and CDR2 YYNGEE. The length of the CDR3 is 17 residues. Germline trimming cut 3 bases from V and 3 bases from J; bases unmatched to any gene: 10. CDR3 sequence (DNA): TGTGCCAGCAGCGCGGCTAGCGGGAGGATCGAGAAAGAGACCCAGTACTTC. This sequence encodes CASSAASGRIEKETQYF.

This clone was observed a single time. The rearrangement links TRBV5-1 to TRBJ2-7, with a tentative D call TRBD1 (7 bases). Germline assignment: CDR1 SGHRS and CDR2 YFSETQ. Trimming stripped 4 bases from V and 0 bases from J, with 11 bases between. The CDR3 spans 14 residues. CDR3 sequence (DNA): TGCGCCAGCAGCCTCAGGGGGGACTCCTACGAGCAGTACTTC. It is translated as CASSLRGDSYEQYF.

Concerning this clone itself: The sample contains more than one DNA sequence encoding this CDR3. The chain is built from TRBV18 and TRBJ2-7; D perhaps matches TRBD1 (5 bases). V was cut by 2 bases and J by 4 bases, with 12 bases left in between. Germline CDR1 is KGHSH and CDR2 is LQKENI. The CDR3 runs to 14 residues. CDR3 residues: CASSPGQGAYEQYF. The CDR3 DNA follows: TGTGCCAGCTCACCAGGTCAGGGTGCTTACGAGCAGTACTTC. Together with reference TRBV18 and TRBJ2-7, the CDR3 gives the full variable domain: NAGVMQNPRHLVRRRGQEARLRCSPMKGHSHVYWYRQLPEEGLKFMVYLQKENIIDESGMPKERFSAEFPKEGPSILRIQQVVRGDSAAYFCASSPGQGAYEQYFGPGTRLTVT.

CDR3 sequence reads: CASSRIELFDYTF. The CDR3 DNA reads as TGTGCCAGCAGCCGAATTGAACTCTTCGACTACACCTTC. V usage is TRBV16 and J usage is TRBJ1-2; no reliable D call. Germline V lookup: CDR1 KGHSY, CDR2 FQNENV. This CDR3 is 13 amino acids long. Trimming took off 4 bases at V and 10 bases at J, with 16 bases between the two ends.

The chain joins TRBV25-1 to TRBJ2-3, with 9 bases aligning to TRBD2. The CDR3 has 16 amino acids. The germline V gene encodes CDR1 MGHDK and CDR2 SYGVNS. This CDR3 reads CVQRSNGGRVADTQYF. CDR3 bases: TGTGTCCAAAGGTCAAATGGCGGGAGGGTAGCAGATACGCAGTATTTT.

This clone was seen a few times. The rearrangement links TRBV10-3 to TRBJ1-1, with 10 positions matching TRBD1. CDR3 size: 17 residues. J gave up 5 bases and V 0 bases, and 9 bases lay outside the gene matches. CDR1 ENHRY and CDR2 SYGVKD come from the germline V gene. This CDR3 is CAISESRGDRGRTEAFF. The CDR3 DNA reads as TGTGCCATCAGTGAGTCGCGGGGGGACAGGGGAAGGACTGAAGCTTTCTTT.

V usage is TRBV28 and J usage is TRBJ1-2, with D possibly being TRBD1 (5 bases). The germline V and J ends were trimmed by 7 bases and 8 bases, with 23 bases remaining between them. Germline CDR1 and CDR2: MDHEN and SYDVKM. The CDR3 loop spans 15 amino acids. Here the CDR3 reads CASKFGGGIRNGYTF. The CDR3 coding sequence is TGTGCCAGCAAATTCGGTGGGGGGATCAGAAACGGCTACACCTTC.

This clone was seen more than once but under ten times. V gene TRBV6-6 combines with J gene TRBJ1-4; TRBD1 might be the D (6 bases). The germline gives CDR1 MNHNY, CDR2 SVGAGI (reference sequence). The V and J ends lost 6 bases and 5 bases respectively, with 19 bases between them. The CDR3 runs to 16 residues. CDR3 sequence (DNA): TGTGCCAGCAGCCCGACGGGGGGCCGCCGGAATGAAAAACTGTTTTTT. Its protein product is CASSPTGGRRNEKLFF.

The rearrangement uses TRBV29-1 and TRBJ1-3; D is uncertain. V was cut by 5 bases and J by 4 bases, with 15 bases left in between. The germline gives CDR1 SQVTM, CDR2 ANQGSEA. This CDR3 contains 14 residues. The CDR3, as DNA: TGCAGCGTTATACTCCTGGTGAGGGGAAACACCATATATTTT. It codes for CSVILLVRGNTIYF. Full variable domain (outside the CDR3, taken from reference TRBV29-1 and TRBJ1-3): SAVISQKPSRDICQRGTSLTIQCQVDSQVTMMFWYRQQPGQSLTLIATANQGSEATYESGFVIDKFPISRPNLTFSTLTVSNMSPEDSSIYLCSVILLVRGNTIYFGEGSWLTVV.

The rearrangement joins TRBV7-3 to TRBJ2-2, with TRBD2 identical over 14 bases. J lost 13 bases, V lost 5 bases, and 12 bases had no gene match. The CDR3 has 16 residues. CDR1 SGHTA and CDR2 FQGTGA come from the germline V gene. The CDR3 here is CASSPFGTSGGGLLFF. The CDR3 DNA reads TGTGCCAGCAGCCCCTTCGGGACTAGCGGGGGAGGCTTGCTGTTTTTT.

The chain joins TRBV19 to TRBJ1-1; tentatively, D is TRBD1 (6 bases). The germline CDR1 and CDR2 sequences are LNHDA and SQIVND (reference sequence). Between the trimmed V and J ends, which lost 4 bases and 4 bases, there was a span of 10 bases. The CDR3 has 13 residues. The CDR3 sequence is CASSSQGSTEAFF. The CDR3 coding sequence is TGTGCCAGTAGTAGTCAGGGGAGCACTGAAGCTTTCTTT.

The sample holds a few counts of this clone. The J gene is TRBJ1-3, the V gene TRBV9; a weak D match, TRBD1 (6 bases). Germline CDR1 is SGDLS and CDR2 is YYNGEE. Deletions cut 0 bases from V and 2 bases from J, with 9 bases between. The CDR3 extends over 15 amino acids. Here the CDR3 reads CASSVGQGTGNTIYF. Written as DNA, the CDR3 is TGTGCCAGCAGCGTAGGTCAGGGGACTGGAAACACCATATATTTT.

The chain recombines TRBV2 with TRBJ1-1; possibly TRBD1 for D (5 bases). Germline V gene lookup returns CDR1 SNHLY and CDR2 FYNNEI. Trimming took off 6 bases at V and 3 bases at J, with 14 bases between the two ends. The length of the CDR3 is 14 residues. The CDR3 is CASSDPGRDTEAFF. The CDR3 DNA is TGTGCCAGCAGCGATCCGGGCAGGGACACTGAAGCTTTCTTT. The entire variable domain, with the rest obtained from reference TRBV2 and TRBJ1-1, is as follows: EPEVTQTPSHQVTQMGQEVILRCVPISNHLYFYWYRQILGQKVEFLVSFYNNEISEKSEIFDDQFSVERPDGSNFTLKIRSTKLEDSAMYFCASSDPGRDTEAFFGQGTRLTVV.

The chain uses TRBV7-8 and TRBJ1-1, with unresolved D. This CDR3 has 15 amino acids. Germline CDR1 is SGHVS and CDR2 is FQNEAQ. Trimming removed 2 bases from V and 0 bases from J, with 10 bases in between. CDR3 loop: CASSLRVRMNTEAFF. The CDR3 DNA sequence: TGTGCCAGCAGCTTACGGGTCCGCATGAACACTGAAGCTTTCTTT.

The chain joins TRBV10-3 to TRBJ1-1; no firm D call. V was trimmed by 2 bases and J by 4 bases, leaving 5 bases between them. The CDR3 has 12 amino acids. Germline V gene sequence: CDR1 ENHRY, CDR2 SYGVKD. CDR3 nucleotides: TGTGCCATCAGTGAGGTAGCCACTGAAGCTTTCTTT. Protein sequence: CAISEVATEAFF.

This chain links TRBV9 with TRBJ2-2, with D perhaps TRBD1 (6 bases). V was clipped by 4 bases and J by 4 bases, with 11 bases between them. This CDR3 comprises 14 residues. Per the germline V gene, CDR1 is SGDLS and CDR2 is YYNGEE. CDR3 nucleotides: TGTGCCAGCAGCCCTCAGGGGTCCACCGGGGAGCTGTTTTTT. It codes for CASSPQGSTGELFF.

This clone was picked up a small number of times. The gene calls are TRBV2 and TRBJ1-2; 9 bases match TRBD1. The CDR3 runs 13 residues. Germline assignment: CDR1 SNHLY and CDR2 FYNNEI. The V and J ends lost 6 bases and 1 base, in that order; junction bases with no gene match: 0. In DNA form, the CDR3 reads TGTGCCAGCAGGGGACAGGGTAACTATGGCTACACCTTC. It is translated as CASRGQGNYGYTF. Complete variable domain (other parts from reference TRBV2 and TRBJ1-2): EPEVTQTPSHQVTQMGQEVILRCVPISNHLYFYWYRQILGQKVEFLVSFYNNEISEKSEIFDDQFSVERPDGSNFTLKIRSTKLEDSAMYFCASRGQGNYGYTFGSGTRLTVV.

The chain uses TRBV6-1 and TRBJ2-5, with TRBD2 matching 12 bases. V was clipped by 6 bases and J by 5 bases; unmatched bases: 4. The CDR3 totals 14 residues. From germline, CDR1 is MNHNS and CDR2 SASEGT. The CDR3 sequence is CASRTSGGRETQYF. As DNA, the CDR3 is TGTGCCAGCAGGACTAGCGGGGGCCGGGAGACCCAGTACTTC.

This chain connects TRBV5-1 to TRBJ2-2; 15 bases are shared with TRBD2. The CDR3 runs to 18 residues. J gave up 4 bases and V 5 bases, and 9 bases lay outside the gene matches. Germline V CDR1 and CDR2: SGHRS, YFSETQ. The CDR3 region is CASSLRTSGGAVTGELFF. The CDR3 DNA follows: TGCGCCAGCAGTTTAAGGACTAGCGGGGGGGCAGTCACCGGGGAGCTGTTTTTT.

The CDR3: CASSVVNTGELFF. The DNA for the CDR3 is TGTGCCAGCAGTGTCGTGAACACCGGGGAGCTGTTTTTT. The chain is built from TRBV2 and TRBJ2-2; D unresolved. V was cut by 4 bases and J by 1 base, with 4 bases left in between. In germline, CDR1 is SNHLY, CDR2 FYNNEI. The CDR3 spans 13 residues.

The chain is built from TRBV5-6 and TRBJ2-1; D gene ambiguous. CDR3 length: 12 amino acids. Trimming pared 3 bases from V and 3 bases from J, leaving 4 bases between. Germline loops: CDR1 SGHDT, CDR2 YYEEEE. Written as DNA, the CDR3 is TGTGCCAGCAGCTCGGTCTACAATGAGCAGTTCTTC. Amino acid sequence: CASSSVYNEQFF.

This clone is a singleton in its sample. The genes are TRBV5-4 and TRBJ2-5; 10 nucleotides align to TRBD2. The junction had 6 bases not matched to a gene; V was cut back by 0 bases and J by 1 base. The CDR3 is 17 residues long. Germline loops: CDR1 SGHNT, CDR2 YYREEE (reference sequence). CDR3 nucleotide sequence: TGTGCCAGCAGCTTGGGGATACAGCGGGGGGGCCAAGAGACCCAGTACTTC. Its protein is CASSLGIQRGGQETQYF. The complete variable domain, with remaining parts taken from reference TRBV5-4 and TRBJ2-5, reads ETGVTQSPTHLIKTRGQQVTLRCSSQSGHNTVSWYQQALGQGPQFIFQYYREEENGRGNFPPRFSGLQFPNYSSELNVNALELDDSALYLCASSLGIQRGGQETQYFGPGTRLLVL.

The V gene is TRBV20-1, the J gene TRBJ1-4; D perhaps matches TRBD1 (5 bases). CDR1 is DFQATT, CDR2 SNEGSKA, per germline (reference sequence). The CDR3 spans 11 residues. Trimming left V 5 bases short and J 10 bases short, with 11 bases between. The DNA of the CDR3 is TGCAGTGCTTACAGGACGGGAAAACTGTTTTTT. Translation: CSAYRTGKLFF.